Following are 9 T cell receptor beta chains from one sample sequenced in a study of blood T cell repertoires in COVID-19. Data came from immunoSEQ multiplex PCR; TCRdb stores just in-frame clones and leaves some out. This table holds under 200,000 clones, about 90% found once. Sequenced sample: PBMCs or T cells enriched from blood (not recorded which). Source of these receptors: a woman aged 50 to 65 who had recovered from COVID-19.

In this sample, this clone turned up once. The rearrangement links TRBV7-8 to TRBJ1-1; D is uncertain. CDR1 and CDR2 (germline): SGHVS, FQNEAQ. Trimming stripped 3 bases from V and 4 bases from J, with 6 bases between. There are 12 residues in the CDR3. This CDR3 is CASSFFLTEAFF. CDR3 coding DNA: TGTGCCAGCAGCTTTTTCCTCACTGAAGCTTTCTTT.

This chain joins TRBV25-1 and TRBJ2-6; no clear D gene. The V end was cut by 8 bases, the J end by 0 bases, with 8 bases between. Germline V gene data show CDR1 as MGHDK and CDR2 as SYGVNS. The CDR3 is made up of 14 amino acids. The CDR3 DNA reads TGTGCCAGCGCGTCGGTCTCTGGGGCCAACGTCCTGACTTTC. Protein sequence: CASASVSGANVLTF.

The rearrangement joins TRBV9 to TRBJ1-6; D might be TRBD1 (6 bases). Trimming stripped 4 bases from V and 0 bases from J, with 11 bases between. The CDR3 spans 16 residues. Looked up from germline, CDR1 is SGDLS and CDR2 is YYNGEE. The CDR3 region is CASSTTGSSYNSPLHF. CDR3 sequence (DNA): TGTGCCAGCAGCACTACAGGGAGCTCCTATAATTCACCCCTCCACTTT.

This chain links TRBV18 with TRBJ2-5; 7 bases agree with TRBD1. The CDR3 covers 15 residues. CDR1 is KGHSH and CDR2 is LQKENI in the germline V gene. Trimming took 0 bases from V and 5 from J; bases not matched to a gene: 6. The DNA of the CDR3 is TGTGCCAGCTCACCACCGACAGGGATGCTGGAGACCCAGTACTTC. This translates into CASSPPTGMLETQYF. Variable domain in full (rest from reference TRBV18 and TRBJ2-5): NAGVMQNPRHLVRRRGQEARLRCSPMKGHSHVYWYRQLPEEGLKFMVYLQKENIIDESGMPKERFSAEFPKEGPSILRIQQVVRGDSAAYFCASSPPTGMLETQYFGPGTRLLVL.

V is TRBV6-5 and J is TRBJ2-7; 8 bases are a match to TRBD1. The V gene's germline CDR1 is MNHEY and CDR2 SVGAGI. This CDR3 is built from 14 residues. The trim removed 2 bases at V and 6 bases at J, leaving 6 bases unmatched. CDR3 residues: CASSYLRGPVEQYF. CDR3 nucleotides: TGTGCCAGCAGTTACCTCAGGGGGCCGGTCGAGCAGTACTTC.

This chain's CDR3 is CASNRDLGSGELFF. CDR3 nucleotides: TGTGCCAGCAACAGGGATCTAGGTAGCGGGGAGCTGTTTTTT. The chain recombines TRBV6-5 with TRBJ2-2; perhaps TRBD1 as D (6 bases). This CDR3 has 14 residues. Trimming took 7 bases from V and 7 from J, leaving 16 bases between them. Per germline, CDR1 MNHEY and CDR2 SVGAGI.

The CDR3: CASSFGLADTDTQYF. The CDR3 DNA follows: TGTGCCAGCAGCTTCGGACTAGCGGACACAGATACGCAGTATTTT. The chain links TRBV7-9 to TRBJ2-3; 10 bases align to TRBD2. The J segment lost 2 bases and the V segment lost 3 bases, leaving 2 bases of the junction unmatched. The CDR3 runs to 15 residues. CDR1 is SEHNR, CDR2 FQNEAQ, per germline (reference sequence). Combining the CDR3 with reference TRBV7-9 and TRBJ2-3 gives the whole variable domain DTGVSQNPRHKITKRGQNVTFRCDPISEHNRLYWYRQTLGQGPEFLTYFQNEAQLEKSRLLSDRFSAERPKGSFSTLEIQRTEQGDSAMYLCASSFGLADTDTQYFGPGTRLTVL.

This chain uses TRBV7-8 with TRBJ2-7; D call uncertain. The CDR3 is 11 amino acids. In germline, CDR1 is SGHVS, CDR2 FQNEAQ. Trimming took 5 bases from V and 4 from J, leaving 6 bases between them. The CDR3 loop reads CASSPLYEQYF. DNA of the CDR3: TGTGCCAGCAGCCCTCTATACGAGCAGTACTTC.

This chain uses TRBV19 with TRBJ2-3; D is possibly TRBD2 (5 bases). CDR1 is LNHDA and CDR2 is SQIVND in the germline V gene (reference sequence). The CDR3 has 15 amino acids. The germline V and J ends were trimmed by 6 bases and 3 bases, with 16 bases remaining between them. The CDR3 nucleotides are TGTGCCAGTAGGCCTCGGGTAGGCGGGACAGATACGCAGTATTTT. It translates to CASRPRVGGTDTQYF.